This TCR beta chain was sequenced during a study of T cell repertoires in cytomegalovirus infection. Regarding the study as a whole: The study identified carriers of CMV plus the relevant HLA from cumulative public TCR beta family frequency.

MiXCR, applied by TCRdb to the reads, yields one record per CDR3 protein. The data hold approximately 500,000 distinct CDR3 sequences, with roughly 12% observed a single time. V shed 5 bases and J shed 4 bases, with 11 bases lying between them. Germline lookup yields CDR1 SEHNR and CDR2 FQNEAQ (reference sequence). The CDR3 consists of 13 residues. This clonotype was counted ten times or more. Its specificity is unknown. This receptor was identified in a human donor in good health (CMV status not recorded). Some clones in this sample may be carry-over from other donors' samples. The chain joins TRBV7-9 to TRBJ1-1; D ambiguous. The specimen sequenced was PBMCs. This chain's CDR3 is CASSPLMGTEAFF. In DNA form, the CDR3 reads TGTGCCAGCAGCCCCCTCATGGGCACTGAAGCTTTCTTT.